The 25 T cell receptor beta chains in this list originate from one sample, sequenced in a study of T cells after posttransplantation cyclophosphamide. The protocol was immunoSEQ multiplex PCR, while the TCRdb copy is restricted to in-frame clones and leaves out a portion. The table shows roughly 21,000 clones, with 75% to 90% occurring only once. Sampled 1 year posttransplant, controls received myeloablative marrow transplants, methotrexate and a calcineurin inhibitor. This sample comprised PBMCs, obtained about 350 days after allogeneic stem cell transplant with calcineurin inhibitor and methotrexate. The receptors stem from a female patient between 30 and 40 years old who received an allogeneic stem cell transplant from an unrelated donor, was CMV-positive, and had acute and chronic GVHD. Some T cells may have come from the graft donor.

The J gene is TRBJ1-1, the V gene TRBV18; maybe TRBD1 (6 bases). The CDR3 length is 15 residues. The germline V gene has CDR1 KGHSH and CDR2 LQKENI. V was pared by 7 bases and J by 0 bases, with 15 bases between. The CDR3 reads CASYEGGTMNTEAFF. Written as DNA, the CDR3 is TGTGCCAGCTACGAAGGGGGAACCATGAACACTGAAGCTTTCTTT.

CDR3 sequence (DNA): TGCGCCAGCAGCCAAAAGGTGACTTTGACGCCGAGCTCCTACAATGAGCAGTTCTTC. Translating it yields CASSQKVTLTPSSYNEQFF. The rearrangement uses TRBV5-1 and TRBJ2-1; D gene ambiguous. The CDR3 has 19 amino acids. Trimming stripped 4 bases from V and 0 bases from J, with 23 bases between. Germline V CDR1 and CDR2: SGHRS, YFSETQ.

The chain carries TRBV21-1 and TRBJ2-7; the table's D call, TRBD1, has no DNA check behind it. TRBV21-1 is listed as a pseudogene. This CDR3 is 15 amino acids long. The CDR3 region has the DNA TGTGCCAGCAGCAAAGCCCGGGACAGGGGTGAGGAGCAGTACGTC. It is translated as CASSKARDRGEEQYV.

The CDR3 loop reads CASSEGTRGSDTQYF. In DNA form, the CDR3 reads TGTGCCAGCAGCGAAGGGACTAGGGGATCTGATACGCAGTATTTT. The chain couples TRBV7-9 to TRBJ2-3; 8 nucleotides line up with TRBD2. The CDR3 consists of 15 residues. Germline V gene data show CDR1 as SEHNR and CDR2 as FQNEAQ (reference sequence). Trimming took 5 bases from V and 6 from J; bases not matched to a gene: 10.

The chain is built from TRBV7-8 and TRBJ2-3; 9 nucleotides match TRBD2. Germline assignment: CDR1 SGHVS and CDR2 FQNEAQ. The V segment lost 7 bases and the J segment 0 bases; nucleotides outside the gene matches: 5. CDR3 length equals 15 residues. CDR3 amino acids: CASTSGMASTDTQYF. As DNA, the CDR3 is TGTGCCAGCACTAGCGGGATGGCTAGCACAGATACGCAGTATTTT.

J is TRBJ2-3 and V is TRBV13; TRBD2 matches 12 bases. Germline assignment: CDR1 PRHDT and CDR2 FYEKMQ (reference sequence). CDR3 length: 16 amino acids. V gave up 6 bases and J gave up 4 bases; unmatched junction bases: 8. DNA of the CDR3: TGTGCCAGCAGGGGTCGGACTAGCGGGAATTCAGATACGCAGTATTTT. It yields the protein CASRGRTSGNSDTQYF.

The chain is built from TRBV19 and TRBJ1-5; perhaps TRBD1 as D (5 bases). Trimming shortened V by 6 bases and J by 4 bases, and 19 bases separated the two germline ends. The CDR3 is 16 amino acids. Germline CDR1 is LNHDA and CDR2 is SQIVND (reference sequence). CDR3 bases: TGTGCCAGTAGAAGCTCCCGACAGCTTATTAATCAGCCCCAGCATTTT. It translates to CASRSSRQLINQPQHF.

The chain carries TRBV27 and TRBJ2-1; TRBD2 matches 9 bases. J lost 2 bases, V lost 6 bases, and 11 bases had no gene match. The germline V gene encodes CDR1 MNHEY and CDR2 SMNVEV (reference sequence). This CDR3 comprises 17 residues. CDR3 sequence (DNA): TGTGCCAGCAGCATTCGATCCAGCGGGAGGCCCTACAATGAGCAGTTCTTC. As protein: CASSIRSSGRPYNEQFF.

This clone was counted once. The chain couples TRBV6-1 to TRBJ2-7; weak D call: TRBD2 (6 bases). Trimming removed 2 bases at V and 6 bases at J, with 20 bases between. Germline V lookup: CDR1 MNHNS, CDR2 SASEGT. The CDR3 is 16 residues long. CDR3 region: CASSENPGALLGEQYF. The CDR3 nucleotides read TGTGCCAGCAGTGAAAACCCGGGAGCCCTCCTCGGCGAGCAGTACTTC.

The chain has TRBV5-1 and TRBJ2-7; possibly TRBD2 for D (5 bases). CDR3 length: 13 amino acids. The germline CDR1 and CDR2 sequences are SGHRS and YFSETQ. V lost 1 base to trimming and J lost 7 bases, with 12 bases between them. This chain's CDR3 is CASSLSVTGEQYV. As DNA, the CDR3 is TGCGCCAGCAGCTTGAGTGTAACGGGAGAGCAGTACGTC.

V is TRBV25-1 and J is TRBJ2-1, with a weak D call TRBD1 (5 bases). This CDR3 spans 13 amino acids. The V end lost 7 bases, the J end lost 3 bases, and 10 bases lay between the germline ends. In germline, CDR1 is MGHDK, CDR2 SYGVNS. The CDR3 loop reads CASTYQGYNEQFF. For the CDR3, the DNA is TGTGCCAGCACTTACCAGGGCTACAATGAGCAGTTCTTC. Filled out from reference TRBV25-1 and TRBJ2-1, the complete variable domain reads EADIYQTPRYLVIGTGKKITLECSQTMGHDKMYWYQQDPGMELHLIHYSYGVNSTEKGDLSSESTVSRIRTEHFPLTLESARPSHTSQYLCASTYQGYNEQFFGPGTRLTVL.

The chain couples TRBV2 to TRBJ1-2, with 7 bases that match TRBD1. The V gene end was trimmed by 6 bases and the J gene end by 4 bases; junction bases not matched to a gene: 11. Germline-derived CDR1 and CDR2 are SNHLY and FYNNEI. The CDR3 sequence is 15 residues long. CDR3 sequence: CASRPRQGLSYGYTF. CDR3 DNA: TGTGCCAGCAGGCCCAGACAGGGCCTATCCTATGGCTACACCTTC.

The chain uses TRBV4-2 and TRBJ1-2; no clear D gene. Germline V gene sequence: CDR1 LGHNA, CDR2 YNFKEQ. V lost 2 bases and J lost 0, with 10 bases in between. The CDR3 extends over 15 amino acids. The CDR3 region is CASSQQVEANYGYTF. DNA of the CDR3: TGTGCCAGCAGCCAACAGGTTGAAGCTAACTATGGCTACACCTTC.

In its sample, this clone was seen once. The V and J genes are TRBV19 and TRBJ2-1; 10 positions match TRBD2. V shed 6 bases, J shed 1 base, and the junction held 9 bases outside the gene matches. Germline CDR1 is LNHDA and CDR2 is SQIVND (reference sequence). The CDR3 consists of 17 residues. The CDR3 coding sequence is TGTGCCAGTAGCATACGGGGACTAGCGAGTTCCTACAATGAGCAGTTCTTC. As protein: CASSIRGLASSYNEQFF.

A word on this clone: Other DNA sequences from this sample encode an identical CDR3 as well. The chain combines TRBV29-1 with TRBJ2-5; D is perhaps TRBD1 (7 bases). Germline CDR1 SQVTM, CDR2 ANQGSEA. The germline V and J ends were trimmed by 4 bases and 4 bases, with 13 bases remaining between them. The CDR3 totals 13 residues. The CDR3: CSVVQGGAETQYF. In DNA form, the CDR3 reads TGCAGCGTTGTGCAGGGGGGCGCAGAGACCCAGTACTTC.

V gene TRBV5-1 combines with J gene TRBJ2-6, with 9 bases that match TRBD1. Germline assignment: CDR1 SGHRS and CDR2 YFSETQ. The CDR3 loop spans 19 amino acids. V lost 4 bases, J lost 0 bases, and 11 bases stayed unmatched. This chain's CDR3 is CASSGGPPGQGSGANVLTF. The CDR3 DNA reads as TGCGCCAGCAGCGGCGGGCCTCCGGGACAGGGCTCTGGGGCCAACGTCCTGACTTTC.

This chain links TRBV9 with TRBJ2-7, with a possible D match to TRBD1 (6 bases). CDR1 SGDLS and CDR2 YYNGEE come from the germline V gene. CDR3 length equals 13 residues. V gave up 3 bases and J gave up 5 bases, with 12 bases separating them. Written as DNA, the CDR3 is TGTGCCAGCAGCGCGGGACACCTACACGAGCAGTACTTC. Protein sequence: CASSAGHLHEQYF.

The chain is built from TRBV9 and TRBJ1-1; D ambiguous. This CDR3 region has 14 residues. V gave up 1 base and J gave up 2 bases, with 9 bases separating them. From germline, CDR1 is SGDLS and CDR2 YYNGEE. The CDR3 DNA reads TGTGCCAGCAGCGTACGCCCCACAAACACTGAAGCTTTCTTT. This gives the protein CASSVRPTNTEAFF.

The CDR3, as DNA: TGTGCCAGCAGCCCCAGACAGGGGCTCTCCTACAATGAGCAGTTCTTC. It is translated as CASSPRQGLSYNEQFF. The chain is built from TRBV7-9 and TRBJ2-1, with 8 bases that match TRBD1. The CDR3 has 16 amino acids. Germline CDR1 reads SEHNR; CDR2 reads FQNEAQ (reference sequence). V was pared by 5 bases and J by 0 bases, with 6 bases of the junction left unmatched.

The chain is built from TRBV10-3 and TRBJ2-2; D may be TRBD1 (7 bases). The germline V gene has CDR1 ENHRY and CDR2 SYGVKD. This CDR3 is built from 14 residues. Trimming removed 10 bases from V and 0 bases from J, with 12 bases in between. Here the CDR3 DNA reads TGTGCCAGCGGGACAGTCGCGAACACCGGGGAGCTGTTTTTT. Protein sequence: CASGTVANTGELFF.

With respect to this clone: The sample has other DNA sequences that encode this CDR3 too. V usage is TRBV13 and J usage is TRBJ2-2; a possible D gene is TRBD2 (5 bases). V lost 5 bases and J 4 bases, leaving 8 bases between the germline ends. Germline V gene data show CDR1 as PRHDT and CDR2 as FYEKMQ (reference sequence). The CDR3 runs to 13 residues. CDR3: CASSLTTTGELFF. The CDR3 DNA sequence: TGTGCCAGCAGCCTGACTACCACCGGGGAGCTGTTTTTT.

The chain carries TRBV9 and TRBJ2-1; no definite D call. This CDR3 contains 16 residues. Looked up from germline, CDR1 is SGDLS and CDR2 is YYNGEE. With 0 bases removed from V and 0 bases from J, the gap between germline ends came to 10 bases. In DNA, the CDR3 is TGTGCCAGCAGCGTAGGTCGCGGCAGCTCCTACAATGAGCAGTTCTTC. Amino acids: CASSVGRGSSYNEQFF. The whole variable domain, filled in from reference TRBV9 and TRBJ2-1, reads DSGVTQTPKHLITATGQRVTLRCSPRSGDLSVYWYQQSLDQGLQFLIQYYNGEERAKGNILERFSAQQFPDLHSELNLSSLELGDSALYFCASSVGRGSSYNEQFFGPGTRLTVL.

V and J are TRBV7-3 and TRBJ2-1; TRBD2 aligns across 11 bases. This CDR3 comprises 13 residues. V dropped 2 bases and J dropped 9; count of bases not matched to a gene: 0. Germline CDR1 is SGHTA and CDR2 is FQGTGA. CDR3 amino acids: CASSLGTSGEQFF. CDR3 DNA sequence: TGTGCCAGCAGCTTAGGGACTAGCGGTGAGCAGTTCTTC.

The CDR3 region has the DNA TGTGCCAGCAGCTCTCGTATCACAAAGTCGGGCAACGTCCTGACTTTC. This encodes CASSSRITKSGNVLTF. V and J are TRBV7-8 and TRBJ2-6; D gene uncertain. The CDR3 contains 16 residues. The germline V and J ends were trimmed by 4 bases and 9 bases, with 19 bases remaining between them. Germline lookup yields CDR1 SGHVS and CDR2 FQNEAQ.

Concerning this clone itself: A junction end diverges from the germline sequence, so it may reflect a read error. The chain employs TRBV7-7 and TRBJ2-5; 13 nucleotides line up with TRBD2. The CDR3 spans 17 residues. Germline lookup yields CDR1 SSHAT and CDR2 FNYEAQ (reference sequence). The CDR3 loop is CASSRRRTSGSEETQYF. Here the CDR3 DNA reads TGTGCTAGCAGCAGACGGAGGACTAGCGGGAGTGAAGAGACCCAGTACTTC. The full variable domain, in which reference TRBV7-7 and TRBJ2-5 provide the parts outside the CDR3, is GAGVSQSPRYKVTKRGQDVTLRCDPISSHATLYWYQQALGQGPEFLTYFNYEAQPDKSGLPSDRFSAERPEGSISTLTIQRTEQRDSAMYRCASSRRRTSGSEETQYFGPGTRLLVL.